Reported below is one T cell receptor beta chain. This record comes from a study of blood T cell repertoires in COVID-19. On the study more broadly: Spain, Italy and the United States supplied samples that represented acute and convalescent COVID-19. In each case, the material was cDNA or gDNA derived from T cells, B-cell-depleted T cells, or PBMCs.

Per the authors' pipeline: How many nucleated cells were present was estimated from reference gene primer amplification. Only in-frame clones appear in the TCRdb table, and some are missing; sequencing was by immunoSEQ multiplex PCR. V and J calls and clone size are given by that table; D and trimming were obtained from the DNA. The data show about 200,000 clones, 90% seen once. This CDR3 has 13 residues. Deletions cut 2 bases from V and 4 bases from J, with 9 bases between. The germline gives CDR1 SGHRS, CDR2 YFSETQ. The TCR comes from a man aged 50 or older with acute or convalescent COVID-19. The V and J genes are TRBV5-1 and TRBJ1-1; no firm D call. The sequenced material came from peripheral blood. The CDR3 DNA follows: TGCGCCAGCAGCTTAGAGGGAGGCACTGAAGCTTTCTTT. Amino acid sequence: CASSLEGGTEAFF.